This entry lists 9 T cell receptor beta chains sequenced from one sample in a study of T cell repertoires in cytomegalovirus infection (dated by TCRdb to between 2018 and 2021). Data came from an Illumina HiSeq 1500. In TCRdb, the public reads were trimmed at Q25 with fastp and aligned with MiXCR, with productive beta chains retained. Every CDR3 protein is listed once, alongside the most common genes and DNA of its rows. This sample holds about 490,000 distinct CDR3 sequences; approximately 15% were observed only once. About 24% of the sample is taken by the ten largest. The sample comprised CD8+ T cells from PBMCs. The receptors here all came from a human donor in good health (CMV status not recorded). Some clones in this sample may be carry-over from other donors' samples.

This clonotype was seen ten or more times. The chain has TRBV7-9 and TRBJ1-4; perhaps TRBD1 as D (5 bases). Trimming left V 7 bases short and J 8 bases short, with 17 bases between. This CDR3 spans 14 amino acids. The germline V gene has CDR1 SEHNR and CDR2 FQNEAQ (reference sequence). The CDR3 region has the DNA TGTGCCAGCACCAAGGTTACGGGGGAGGAAAAACTGTTTTTT. It encodes CASTKVTGEEKLFF.

J is TRBJ2-7 and V is TRBV20-1, with 11 bases aligning to TRBD1. Germline V gene lookup returns CDR1 DFQATT and CDR2 SNEGSKA (reference sequence). Trimming at V came to 5 bases and at J to 3 bases, leaving 3 bases not matched to a gene. CDR3 length: 13 residues. The CDR3 is CSAPDRGLYEQYF. As DNA, the CDR3 is TGCAGTGCTCCGGACAGGGGGCTCTACGAGCAGTACTTC.

This chain links TRBV30 with TRBJ2-2, with a tentative D call TRBD2 (5 bases). The germline CDR1 and CDR2 sequences are GTSNPN and SVGIG (reference sequence). The ends were cut back, 3 bases at V and 6 bases at J, with 14 bases in the middle. The CDR3 covers 14 residues. CDR3 nucleotides: TGTGCCTGGAGCCTGGGCTACGGGGCCGGGGAGCTGTTTTTT. Its translation is CAWSLGYGAGELFF.

This clonotype was found many times. This rearrangement joins TRBV7-6 to TRBJ1-1; no clear D gene. V lost 0 bases to trimming and J lost 1 base, with 3 bases between them. The CDR3 has 13 amino acids. Germline-derived CDR1 and CDR2 are SGHVS and FNYEAQ. The CDR3 region is CASSLAQNTEAFF. DNA for the CDR3: TGTGCCAGCAGCTTAGCACAGAACACTGAAGCTTTCTTT. Filled out from reference TRBV7-6 and TRBJ1-1, the complete variable domain reads GAGVSQSPRYKVTKRGQDVALRCDPISGHVSLYWYRQALGQGPEFLTYFNYEAQQDKSGLPNDRFSAERPEGSISTLTIQRTEQRDSAMYRCASSLAQNTEAFFGQGTRLTVV.

This clonotype was counted only a few times. V gene TRBV5-1 combines with J gene TRBJ1-2; 7 bases are shared with TRBD1. The ends lost 3 bases at V and 6 bases at J; junction bases unmatched: 5. This CDR3 contains 13 residues. In germline, CDR1 is SGHRS, CDR2 YFSETQ. DNA of the CDR3: TGCGCCAGCAGCTCAACCACAGGGGATGGCTACACCTTC. Translating it yields CASSSTTGDGYTF.

This clonotype was counted only a few times. The chain couples TRBV13 to TRBJ2-1, with D perhaps matching TRBD1 (5 bases). Germline CDR1 reads PRHDT; CDR2 reads FYEKMQ (reference sequence). V gave up 0 bases and J gave up 4 bases, with 7 bases separating them. The CDR3 spans 14 residues. The CDR3 loop is CASSLGRVYNEQFF. For the CDR3, the DNA is TGTGCCAGCAGCTTAGGCAGGGTTTACAATGAGCAGTTCTTC.

This clonotype was detected only a few times. The rearrangement uses TRBV5-6 and TRBJ1-2, with 7 bases that match TRBD1. In germline, CDR1 is SGHDT, CDR2 YYEEEE. V was clipped by 5 bases and J by 0 bases; unmatched bases: 7. This CDR3 contains 15 residues. CDR3: CASRLTGRANYGYTF. The CDR3 DNA follows: TGTGCCAGCAGGTTGACAGGGAGAGCTAACTATGGCTACACCTTC.

There are many counts of this clonotype. The V gene is TRBV7-8, the J gene TRBJ2-7, with D possibly being TRBD1 or TRBD2 (5 bases each). The CDR3 runs 13 residues. The germline V and J ends were trimmed by 5 bases and 9 bases, with 17 bases remaining between them. CDR1 and CDR2 (germline): SGHVS, FQNEAQ. The CDR3 here is CASSHRDGQGQYF. In DNA, the CDR3 is TGTGCCAGCAGCCACCGGGACGGTCAGGGGCAGTACTTC.

This clonotype was counted at least ten times. The CDR3 here is CASSLDGFLYNEQFF. Written as DNA, the CDR3 is TGTGCCAGCAGCTTAGATGGGTTCCTCTACAATGAGCAGTTCTTC. V usage is TRBV11-1 and J usage is TRBJ2-1; no reliable D call. The V and J ends lost 1 base and 3 bases respectively, with 10 bases between them. This CDR3 spans 15 amino acids. Germline assignment: CDR1 SGHAT and CDR2 FQDESV (reference sequence).